This note documents a single T cell receptor (beta chain) sequence. Its antigen remains unidentified. This sample was included in a study of cytomegalovirus exposure and HLA in healthy donors. Across the whole study: Earlier work reported 100 million to 130 million unique TCR beta sequences from about 190 million T cells. Broader study findings: Presence/absence analyses assumed roughly uniform sequencing depth across donors, which may not hold.

PCR was performed using 60 Vbeta and 13 Jbeta primers. Some clones are missing from TCRdb's copy, which holds only in-frame ones; the method was immunoSEQ multiplex PCR. The repertoire consists of roughly 90,000 clones, with roughly 82% occurring once and the leading ten covering around 3.7%. V trimming: 0 bases; J trimming: 3 bases; junction bases outside the gene matches: 6. There are 15 residues in the CDR3. CDR1 and CDR2 (germline): SGDLS, YYNGEE. The sequenced sample consisted of PBMCs. This clonotype originated in a young man in good health and CMV-seropositive. The chain employs TRBV9 and TRBJ2-7; 7 bases align to TRBD2. The CDR3 nucleotides are TGTGCCAGCAGCGTAGAAGTGGGAGGGGTCTACGAGCAGTACTTC. Translated, it gives CASSVEVGGVYEQYF.